Listed below are T cell receptor beta chains from one sample, sequenced in a study of T cells in Graves' hyperthyroidism and ophthalmopathy. TCRdb re-derived calls from the multiplex PCR reads in MiXCR, one entry per CDR3 protein. The table has over 300,000 distinct CDR3 sequences, 12% to 15% seen once. Sequenced: blood. These receptors were collected from a woman in her 40s with Graves' ophthalmopathy. CDR3s include the opening cysteine and the closing phenylalanine or tryptophan. D genes are given only for firm matches. For some rows the clone size is stated as once, few or many, or as a class when expanded; others skip it.

V: TRBV11-2
J: TRBJ1-1
size: many
D: TRBD1
DNA: TGTGCCAGCAGCCCAACAGGGGGTCTTTGGATGGCTTTCTTT
CDR3: CASSPTGGLWMAFF

V: TRBV4-1
J: TRBJ2-2
size: few
D: TRBD2
DNA: TGCGCCAGCAGCCAAGATAGGAGCGGGGGGCAGGACACCGGGGAGCTGTTTTTT
CDR3: CASSQDRSGGQDTGELFF

V: TRBV4-2
J: TRBJ2-7
size: few
D: NA
DNA: TGTGCCAGCAGCCCACCGACGGGCTCCTACGAGCAGTACTTC
CDR3: CASSPPTGSYEQYF

V: TRBV7-9
J: TRBJ2-3
size: many
D: NA
DNA: TGTGCCAGCAGTCGGACCGGCGGGGCCCCCTCGGATACGCAGTATTTT
CDR3: CASSRTGGAPSDTQYF

V: TRBV24-1
J: TRBJ2-2
size: many
D: TRBD2
DNA: TGTGCCACCAGTGATTTCGGCCCTAGCGGGAGCACCGGGGAGCTGTTTTTT
CDR3: CATSDFGPSGSTGELFF

V: TRBV6-1
J: TRBJ1-2
size: many
D: TRBD1
DNA: TGTGCCACCCAAGAGGGACAGACTAACTATGGCTACACCTTC
CDR3: CATQEGQTNYGYTF

V: TRBV9
J: TRBJ1-1
size: NA
D: TRBD1
DNA: TGTGCCAGCAGCTCCCGTTTAACAGGGGACACTGAAGCTTTCTTT
CDR3: CASSSRLTGDTEAFF

V: TRBV3-1
J: TRBJ1-6
size: few
D: NA
DNA: TGTGCCAGCAGCCAAGGGACAGTTAATTCACCCCTCCACTTT
CDR3: CASSQGTVNSPLHF

V: TRBV6-1
J: TRBJ1-6
size: NA
D: NA
DNA: TGTGCCAGCAGTCCCACGGGGGGGGGGACCCCACCCCTCCACTTT
CDR3: CASSPTGGGTPPLHF

V: TRBV3-1
J: TRBJ1-6
size: few
D: TRBD1
DNA: TGTGCCAGCAGCCCGGGACAGGGCCGGCTGGATTCACCCCTCCACTTT
CDR3: CASSPGQGRLDSPLHF

V: TRBV14
J: TRBJ2-3
size: many
D: TRBD2
DNA: TGTGCCAGCAGCCAACCGGGTGTCCTTTCTAGCGGGGGATCTGACACAGATACGCAGTATTTT
CDR3: CASSQPGVLSSGGSDTDTQYF

V: TRBV20-1
J: TRBJ2-1
size: many
D: TRBD2
DNA: TGCAGTGCTCTCCGACTAGCGGGGGGCGTCTACAATGAGCAGTTCTTC
CDR3: CSALRLAGGVYNEQFF

V: TRBV6-1
J: TRBJ1-1
size: many
D: NA
DNA: TGTGCCAGCAGTTATGGTCACCTGAACACTGAAGCTTTCTTT
CDR3: CASSYGHLNTEAFF

V: TRBV2
J: TRBJ2-3
size: once
D: NA
DNA: TGTGCCAGCAAAGTTACAGATACGCAGTATTTT
CDR3: CASKVTDTQYF

V: TRBV7-2
J: TRBJ1-4
size: NA
D: TRBD1
DNA: TGTGCCAGCAGCTTAGGAGGGGGGACAGTTAGTAATGAAAAACTGTTTTTT
CDR3: CASSLGGGTVSNEKLFF

V: TRBV29-1
J: TRBJ2-7
size: many
D: TRBD2
DNA: TGCAGCGTGGGGACTAGCGGGAGAGGGTACGAGCAGTACTTC
CDR3: CSVGTSGRGYEQYF

V: TRBV4-1
J: TRBJ2-5
size: few
D: TRBD2
DNA: TGCGCCAGCAGCCAAGATCTTATTCGCGGGGGATCCGAGACCCAGTACTTC
CDR3: CASSQDLIRGGSETQYF

V: TRBV4-1
J: TRBJ1-1
size: few
D: TRBD1
DNA: TGCGCCAGCAGCTGGACAGGGGGGAAGAACACTGAAGCTTTCTTT
CDR3: CASSWTGGKNTEAFF

V: TRBV7-9
J: TRBJ1-6
size: many
D: NA
DNA: TGTGCCAGCAGCTTTACAGGGTCTTCACCCCTCCACTTT
CDR3: CASSFTGSSPLHF

V: TRBV6-8
J: TRBJ2-1
size: many
D: TRBD1
DNA: TGTGCCAGCAGTTACCGAGAGGACAGGAGTAATGAGCAGTTCTTC
CDR3: CASSYREDRSNEQFF

V: TRBV10-1
J: TRBJ2-3
size: once
D: NA
DNA: TGCGCCAGCAGTGAGTCCTACACCACAGATACGCAGTATTTT
CDR3: CASSESYTTDTQYF

V: TRBV6-1
J: TRBJ2-3
size: NA
D: TRBD2
DNA: TGTGCCAGCAGTCGGACTAGCGGGGGTTCGGGCACAGATACGCAGTATTTT
CDR3: CASSRTSGGSGTDTQYF

V: TRBV7-9
J: TRBJ2-7
size: NA
D: NA
DNA: TGTGCCAGCAGCTTAGGGCGGAGCCGACAGTACTTC
CDR3: CASSLGRSRQYF

V: TRBV7-9
J: TRBJ2-6
size: many
D: NA
DNA: TGTGCCAGCAGCTTAGGTTTGTCCCGGCGGGGGGCCAACGTCCTGACTTTC
CDR3: CASSLGLSRRGANVLTF

V: TRBV3-1
J: TRBJ2-5
size: NA
D: TRBD2
DNA: TGTGCCAGCAGACGAGCGGGAGGCGGGGAAGAGACCCAGTACTTC
CDR3: CASRRAGGGEETQYF

V: TRBV11-1
J: TRBJ2-5
size: many
D: NA
DNA: TGTGCCAGCAGCCGAGACACCTACCAAGAGACCCAGTACTTC
CDR3: CASSRDTYQETQYF

V: TRBV7-6
J: TRBJ2-5
size: many
D: NA
DNA: TGTGCCAGCAGCCGGACTAACTCCCAAGAGACCCAGTACTTC
CDR3: CASSRTNSQETQYF

V: TRBV2
J: TRBJ2-3
size: many
D: NA
DNA: TGTGCCAGCAGTGAAGCACGGTATTCCTCGACAGATACGCAGTATTTT
CDR3: CASSEARYSSTDTQYF

V: TRBV7-8
J: TRBJ2-5
size: few
D: NA
DNA: TGTGCCAGCAGCCTAATGACGGAGACCCAGTACTTC
CDR3: CASSLMTETQYF

V: TRBV28
J: TRBJ2-7
size: many
D: TRBD2
DNA: TGTGCCAGCAGTTCTTGGCGGGAGGGTGGCTACGAGCAGTACTTC
CDR3: CASSSWREGGYEQYF

V: TRBV5-6
J: TRBJ1-2
size: few
D: NA
DNA: TGTGCCAGCAGCTTGTCAGGAACTTCCTATGGCTACACCTTC
CDR3: CASSLSGTSYGYTF

V: TRBV7-8
J: TRBJ2-4
size: many
D: NA
DNA: TGTGCCAGCAGCTTAGGACGGGCGACTGATCTAGCCAAAAACATTCAGTACTTC
CDR3: CASSLGRATDLAKNIQYF

V: TRBV3-1
J: TRBJ2-1
size: many
D: NA
DNA: TGTGCCAGCAGCACAGACGGGGCAACCTACAATGAGCAGTTCTTC
CDR3: CASSTDGATYNEQFF

V: TRBV27
J: TRBJ2-5
size: many
D: NA
DNA: TGTGCCAGCAGTTCCCTCGACAGCCAAGAGACCCAGTACTTC
CDR3: CASSSLDSQETQYF

V: TRBV24-1
J: TRBJ2-2
size: many
D: TRBD2
DNA: TGTGCCACCAGTTTAGAGCGGGGGAACACCGGGGAGCTGTTTTTT
CDR3: CATSLERGNTGELFF

V: TRBV4-1
J: TRBJ2-1
size: few
D: NA
DNA: TGCGCCAGCAGCCAAGGTGGTCGGGGCAATGAGCAGTTCTTC
CDR3: CASSQGGRGNEQFF

V: TRBV6-1
J: TRBJ1-6
size: many
D: NA
DNA: TGTGCCAGCAGTTACGGGGCCGGGAATAATTCACCCCTCCACTTT
CDR3: CASSYGAGNNSPLHF

V: TRBV28
J: TRBJ1-2
size: many
D: TRBD1
DNA: TGTGCCAGCAGTTTCCTTCAAACAGGGGGCGGTTATGGCTACACCTTC
CDR3: CASSFLQTGGGYGYTF

V: TRBV7-8
J: TRBJ1-2
size: NA
D: TRBD1
DNA: TGTGCCAGCAGCTTAGGGTCGACAGGGATTTTATCGGGCTTAAAAGACTATGGCTACGCCTTC
CDR3: CASSLGSTGILSGLKDYGYAF

V: TRBV3-1
J: TRBJ2-4
size: few
D: TRBD1
DNA: TGTGCCAGCAGCCAAGGCCCAGGGGGCGCCGCCAAAAACATTCAGTACTTC
CDR3: CASSQGPGGAAKNIQYF

V: TRBV19
J: TRBJ2-1
size: few
D: NA
DNA: TGTGCCAGTACCACAACCCCCGCAAGAGGATACAATGAGCAGTTCTTC
CDR3: CASTTTPARGYNEQFF

V: TRBV7-9
J: TRBJ2-7
size: many
D: NA
DNA: TGTGCCAGCAGCTTAGCGGAGCGTTACGAGCAGTACTTC
CDR3: CASSLAERYEQYF

V: TRBV19
J: TRBJ2-7
size: NA
D: NA
DNA: TGTGCCAGTGGTCCTGCTAGCGTATCCTACGAGCAGTACTTC
CDR3: CASGPASVSYEQYF

V: TRBV19
J: TRBJ2-2
size: NA
D: NA
DNA: TGTGCCAGTAGTATAACCCCGGGCACCGGGGAGCTGTTTTTT
CDR3: CASSITPGTGELFF

V: TRBV7-9
J: TRBJ2-5
size: many
D: NA
DNA: TGTGCCAGCTGCGGGGCCCAAGAGACCCAGTACTTC
CDR3: CASCGAQETQYF

V: TRBV7-8
J: TRBJ1-5
size: many
D: NA
DNA: TGTGCCAGCAGCTTAGTGGGAGTGGATAGCAATCAGCCCCAGCATTTT
CDR3: CASSLVGVDSNQPQHF

V: TRBV11-2
J: TRBJ1-2
size: many
D: NA
DNA: TGTGCCAGCAGCTACTCGGGGGGACTAGCTAACTATGGCTACACCTTC
CDR3: CASSYSGGLANYGYTF

V: TRBV9
J: TRBJ2-2
size: NA
D: TRBD1
DNA: TGTGCCAGCAGCCCCAGGACAGGGGTTATGGGCGGGGAGCTGTTTTTT
CDR3: CASSPRTGVMGGELFF

V: TRBV9
J: TRBJ2-1
size: few
D: NA
DNA: TGTGCCAGCAGCCAGACGGGAGCGCGTCATCGGATCTACAATGAGCAGTTCTTC
CDR3: CASSQTGARHRIYNEQFF

V: TRBV4-2
J: TRBJ2-7
size: few
D: NA
DNA: TGTGCCAGCAGCCAAGGAGGCTGGGACGGGGGAAGAGGCGAGCAGTACTTC
CDR3: CASSQGGWDGGRGEQYF

V: TRBV5-1
J: TRBJ1-1
size: NA
D: NA
DNA: TGCGTCAGCAGCTTGGAGACCCTGAACACTGAAGCTTTCTTC
CDR3: CVSSLETLNTEAFF

V: TRBV7-9
J: TRBJ2-1
size: many
D: TRBD1
DNA: TGTGCCAGCTACTCTTGGGGACAGGGAGTCAATGAGCAGTTCTTC
CDR3: CASYSWGQGVNEQFF

V: TRBV2
J: TRBJ2-7
size: many
D: NA
DNA: TGTGCCAGTAGTCGTGGAACAGCCTCCTACGAGCAGTACTTC
CDR3: CASSRGTASYEQYF

V: TRBV19
J: TRBJ2-2
size: NA
D: TRBD1
DNA: TGTGCCAGTATCCCGGACAGGACTTCTCTTCGCCACACCGGGGAGCTGTTTTTT
CDR3: CASIPDRTSLRHTGELFF